Listed here are 23 T cell receptor beta chains from one sample, sequenced in a study of vaccination effects on CD4 cells after COVID-19. Expansion of antigen-specific CD4+ T cells with viral peptide pools was carried out by the ViraFEST assay before sequencing. Once cultured for roughly ten days, the cells underwent separation to obtain CD4+ T cells. Nucleocapsid antibodies were negative in the vaccine recipients, who had never had SARS-CoV-2 infection. Which antigens these TCRs recognize remains unknown. TCRdb's table, derived via immunoSEQ multiplex PCR, lists solely in-frame clones and lacks some. The table has tens of thousands of clones, 65% to 85% seen once. Sequenced here: CD4+ T cells from PBMCs cultured with HCoV-NL63 spike peptides, sampled before COVID-19 vaccination. The receptors were sampled from a human donor who received a COVID-19 vaccine.

The CDR3 DNA reads TGTGCCAGCAGCCAAGGGGCTGGGACAGGCTATTATGGCTACACCTTC. Encoded protein: CASSQGAGTGYYGYTF. The V and J genes are TRBV4-2 and TRBJ1-2, with 8 bases aligning to TRBD1. V lost 1 base to trimming and J lost 5 bases; unmatched junction nucleotides: 9. CDR3 length: 16 residues. Germline V gene sequence: CDR1 LGHNA, CDR2 YNFKEQ.

The gene calls are TRBV9 and TRBJ1-1; D ambiguous. V was shortened by 0 bases and J by 4 bases, with 13 bases between the two germline ends. The CDR3 loop spans 15 amino acids. CDR1 is SGDLS, CDR2 YYNGEE, per germline. CDR3 sequence: CASSVGWVSTTEAFF. CDR3 DNA: TGTGCCAGCAGCGTAGGGTGGGTGTCGACCACTGAAGCTTTCTTT.

The chain carries TRBV27 and TRBJ1-2, with 9 bases aligning to TRBD1. Germline V gene data show CDR1 as MNHEY and CDR2 as SMNVEV (reference sequence). The V and J ends lost 4 bases and 2 bases, in that order; junction bases with no gene match: 5. The CDR3 covers 15 residues. Here the CDR3 DNA reads TGTGCCAGCAGTTGGGGGACAGGGACCAACTATGGCTACACCTTC. This translates into CASSWGTGTNYGYTF.

The chain couples TRBV19 to TRBJ2-1; possibly TRBD1 for D (6 bases). There are 15 residues in the CDR3. V lost 4 bases to trimming and J lost 2 bases, with 12 bases between them. Per germline, CDR1 LNHDA and CDR2 SQIVND (reference sequence). The CDR3, as DNA: TGTGCCAGTAGTACCCGACAGGCAACCTACAATGAGCAGTTCTTC. It translates to CASSTRQATYNEQFF.

This clone has a single count. The chain has TRBV6-5 and TRBJ1-5; D is perhaps TRBD1 (5 bases). The germline CDR1 and CDR2 sequences are MNHEY and SVGAGI. Trimming shortened V by 2 bases and J by 5 bases, and 7 bases separated the two germline ends. This CDR3 comprises 13 residues. CDR3: CASSYGQHQPQHF. DNA of the CDR3: TGTGCCAGCAGTTACGGACAACATCAGCCCCAGCATTTT.

The CDR3 reads CASSFQGDYGYTF. CDR3 bases: TGTGCCAGCAGTTTTCAAGGGGACTATGGCTACACCTTC. V gene TRBV12-3 or TRBV12-4 combines with J gene TRBJ1-2, with D perhaps matching TRBD1 (5 bases). V was pared by 3 bases and J by 3 bases, with 8 bases between. CDR3 length equals 13 residues.

The chain recombines TRBV28 with TRBJ1-2; no reliable D call. Germline assignment: CDR1 MDHEN and CDR2 SYDVKM. Trimming took 2 bases from V and 8 from J, leaving 12 bases between them. The CDR3 covers 13 residues. CDR3 nucleotides: TGTGCCAGCAGTTTAGGTAGGGTGGGAGGCTACACCTTC. This codes for CASSLGRVGGYTF.

This clone appeared a few times. V gene TRBV6-2 or TRBV6-3 combines with J gene TRBJ1-5; D call uncertain. The germline V gene encodes CDR1 MNHEY and CDR2 SVGEGT. The CDR3 length is 12 residues. V was pared by 5 bases and J by 5 bases, with 7 bases between. CDR3 protein: CASSGNYQPQHF. The CDR3 DNA reads as TGTGCCAGCAGTGGAAATTATCAGCCCCAGCATTTT.

This chain connects TRBV6-2 or TRBV6-3 to TRBJ2-3; D is uncertain. Looked up from germline, CDR1 is MNHEY and CDR2 is SVGEGT. This CDR3 has 13 residues. Trimming stripped 2 bases from V and 6 bases from J, with 9 bases between. CDR3 loop: CASSYPPWDTQYF. The CDR3 DNA reads as TGTGCCAGCAGTTACCCCCCCTGGGATACGCAGTATTTT.

This rearrangement joins TRBV12-3 or TRBV12-4 to TRBJ2-1; 8 nucleotides line up with TRBD1. V was pared by 4 bases and J by 6 bases, with 2 bases of the junction left unmatched. The CDR3 is made up of 13 amino acids. CDR3 amino acids: CASSWQGANEQFF. The CDR3 region has the DNA TGTGCCAGCAGTTGGCAGGGGGCCAATGAGCAGTTCTTC.

DNA of the CDR3: TGTGCCACCAGTGACCGATCCTATGGCTACACCTTC. Translation gives CATSDRSYGYTF. The V gene is TRBV24-1, the J gene TRBJ1-2; D is unclear. Trimming removed 4 bases at V and 4 bases at J, with 6 bases between. The germline CDR1 and CDR2 sequences are KGHDR and SFDVKD. The CDR3 runs 12 residues.

J is TRBJ2-2 and V is TRBV2, with 10 bases that match TRBD1. The CDR3 consists of 15 residues. Germline V lookup: CDR1 SNHLY, CDR2 FYNNEI. The ends lost 6 bases at V and 7 bases at J; junction bases unmatched: 8. The CDR3 DNA sequence: TGTGCCAGCAGCGGGACGGGACAGGGGAACGGGGAGCTGTTTTTT. Encoded protein: CASSGTGQGNGELFF.

V and J are TRBV19 and TRBJ1-1; D remains unclear. The CDR3 loop spans 13 amino acids. The germline V and J ends were trimmed by 3 bases and 3 bases, with 8 bases remaining between them. CDR1 is LNHDA and CDR2 is SQIVND in the germline V gene (reference sequence). The CDR3 reads CASSIQRDTEAFF. The CDR3 region has the DNA TGTGCCAGTAGTATCCAGCGGGACACTGAAGCTTTCTTT.

The gene calls are TRBV24-1 and TRBJ1-2; 11 bases line up with TRBD1. V was pared by 4 bases and J by 7 bases, with 4 bases of the junction left unmatched. Germline loops: CDR1 KGHDR, CDR2 SFDVKD. The CDR3 length is 14 residues. CDR3 DNA: TGTGCCACCAGTGACAGAGGGACAGGGGGTGGCTACACCTTC. Its protein is CATSDRGTGGGYTF.

This clone was seen only once. This rearrangement joins TRBV19 to TRBJ2-2; D call uncertain. V lost 9 bases, J lost 7 bases, and 15 bases lay in between. Germline assignment: CDR1 LNHDA and CDR2 SQIVND (reference sequence). The CDR3 totals 13 residues. CDR3 sequence: CARKRLQGGELFF. The CDR3 nucleotides read TGTGCCAGGAAGAGACTTCAAGGCGGGGAGCTGTTTTTT.

The chain uses TRBV7-2 and TRBJ1-5; D remains unclear. V dropped 1 base and J dropped 0 bases, with 7 bases sitting between them. The germline CDR1 and CDR2 sequences are SGHTA and FQGNSA. This CDR3 is 15 amino acids long. CDR3 nucleotides: TGTGCCAGCAGCTTAGAGGGCGTTAGCAATCAGCCCCAGCATTTT. The encoded protein is CASSLEGVSNQPQHF.

This clone was counted a few times. V is TRBV6-5 and J is TRBJ2-5; 7 nucleotides line up with TRBD1. CDR3 length equals 16 residues. The germline CDR1 and CDR2 sequences are MNHEY and SVGAGI. J was trimmed by 3 bases and V by 2 bases; bases with no gene match: 9. The CDR3 region has the DNA TGTGCCAGCAGTTACATGCGACAGGGCGGTAAAGAGACCCAGTACTTC. It encodes CASSYMRQGGKETQYF.

The chain recombines TRBV27 with TRBJ2-5; TRBD1 aligns across 7 bases. The CDR3 sequence is 12 residues long. From germline, CDR1 is MNHEY and CDR2 SMNVEV (reference sequence). V was clipped by 6 bases and J by 5 bases; unmatched bases: 3. The DNA of the CDR3 is TGTGCCAGCAGAGGGGGCGCGGAGACCCAGTACTTC. Translation gives CASRGGAETQYF.

Only a few counts were recorded for this clone. This rearrangement joins TRBV5-6 to TRBJ2-1; D may be TRBD1 (6 bases). V gave up 4 bases and J gave up 5 bases, with 16 bases separating them. Looked up from germline, CDR1 is SGHDT and CDR2 is YYEEEE. The CDR3 extends over 15 amino acids. CDR3 in DNA: TGTGCCAGCAGCGATACAGGGCCGATGCACAATGAGCAGTTCTTC. It specifies CASSDTGPMHNEQFF.

J is TRBJ1-6 and V is TRBV18; possibly TRBD1 for D (6 bases). This CDR3 region has 17 residues. V was shortened by 0 bases and J by 5 bases, with 14 bases between the two germline ends. CDR1 is KGHSH and CDR2 is LQKENI in the germline V gene. CDR3 DNA: TGTGCCAGCTCACCACCTAACAGGGACCGCGATAATTCACCCCTCCACTTT. Protein: CASSPPNRDRDNSPLHF.

The CDR3 here is CASRGLGELFF. The CDR3 nucleotides read TGTGCCAGCAGAGGGCTCGGGGAGCTGTTTTTT. The J gene is TRBJ2-2, the V gene TRBV6-5; D unclear. Germline lookup yields CDR1 MNHEY and CDR2 SVGAGI. V was cut by 6 bases and J by 7 bases, with 6 bases left in between. CDR3 length: 11 amino acids.

The J gene is TRBJ2-5, the V gene TRBV28; TRBD2 matches at 9 bases. Germline-derived CDR1 and CDR2 are MDHEN and SYDVKM. This CDR3 is 18 amino acids long. Trimming took 8 bases from V and 5 from J; bases not matched to a gene: 21. The CDR3 DNA follows: TGTGCCAGCGCAAAGGGGGAAGTAGCGGGGGATCTCCGGGAGACCCAGTACTTC. It translates to CASAKGEVAGDLRETQYF.

The chain has TRBV2 and TRBJ2-5; 16 nucleotides match TRBD2. V shed 7 bases and J 5 bases; nucleotides not matched to a gene: 7. The CDR3 spans 16 residues. Germline CDR1 and CDR2: SNHLY and FYNNEI. CDR3 loop: CASKSGTSGGAETQYF. CDR3 coding DNA: TGTGCCAGCAAGTCCGGGACTAGCGGGGGGGCCGAGACCCAGTACTTC.